This T cell receptor beta chain is from a study of shared clonotypes between healthy human individuals. Whole-study context: The plates for each donor numbered three CD4 naive, three CD4 memory, two CD8 naive and one CD8 memory.

Deep-level settings were used for running the assay. Repertoires were generated with immunoSEQ multiplex PCR, while TCRdb's copy carries only in-frame clones and drops some. The data show approximately 1,000,000 clones, approximately 80% seen once. Overall study findings and caveats: With few donors, the genetic and exposure-history diversity represented was limited. Large depth notwithstanding, sorted-subset sequencing proved incomplete by rarefaction.

With regard to this clone: The antigen is undetermined. Other DNA sequences from this sample encode an identical CDR3 as well.

Sequenced sample: memory CD4+ T cells from PBMCs. Subset reported: CD45RA-negative fraction. The source is a man younger than 30 in good health. Some clones in this sample may be carry-over from other donors' samples.

CDR3 nucleotides: TGTGCCAGCAGCTTAACCCCTGGAAACACCATATATTTT. Its translation: CASSLTPGNTIYF. The J gene is TRBJ1-3, the V gene TRBV7-3; no firm D call. The germline CDR1 and CDR2 sequences are SGHTA and FQGTGA. This CDR3 has 13 residues. V lost 0 bases, J lost 2 bases, and 2 bases lay in between.